The clone carrying this TCR beta chain was detected many times. The antigen remains undetermined. The sample comes from a study of T cells in Graves' hyperthyroidism and ophthalmopathy. Study observations and caveats: Expanded thyroid clonotypes (above 0.001) were mostly also found in blood.

The CDR3 consists of 11 residues. Germline CDR1 SNHLY, CDR2 FYNNEI. The V end lost 4 bases, the J end lost 6 bases, and 6 bases lay between the germline ends. Amplification targeted TCR beta CDR3 regions from RNA transcripts. Researchers ran a first-round RT-PCR on the TCR CDR3 using the HTBI primer set. TCRdb called the multiplex PCR reads again in MiXCR, with one record for every CDR3 protein. This sample has about 840,000 distinct CDR3 sequences, with roughly 40% found just once. Graves' hyperthyroidism was deemed stable given no ophthalmopathy progression within 18 months. Diagnosis relied on clinical symptoms, serum thyroxine and TRAb, thyroid ultrasound and orbital computed tomography.

The V call is TRBV2, the J call TRBJ1-1; D is undetermined. Sequencing was performed on blood. The sequence derives from a man younger than 30 with Graves' hyperthyroidism. This chain's CDR3 is CASSVAAEAFF. Here the CDR3 DNA reads TGTGCCAGCAGTGTAGCAGCTGAAGCTTTCTTT.